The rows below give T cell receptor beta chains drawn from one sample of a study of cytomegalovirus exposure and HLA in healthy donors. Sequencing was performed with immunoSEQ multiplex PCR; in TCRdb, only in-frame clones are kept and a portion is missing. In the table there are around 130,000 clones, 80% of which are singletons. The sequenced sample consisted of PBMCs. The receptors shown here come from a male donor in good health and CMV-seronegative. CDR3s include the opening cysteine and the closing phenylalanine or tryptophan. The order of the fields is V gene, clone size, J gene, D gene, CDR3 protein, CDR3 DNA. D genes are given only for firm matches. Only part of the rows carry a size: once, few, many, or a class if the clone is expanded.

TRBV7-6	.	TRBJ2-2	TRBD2	CASSLVRREVGTGELFF	TGTGCCAGCAGCTTAGTCCGGCGGGAGGTTGGCACCGGGGAGCTGTTTTTT
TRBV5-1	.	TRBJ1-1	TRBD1	CASSSQGEGTEAFF	TGCGCCAGCAGCTCACAGGGGGAGGGCACTGAAGCTTTCTTT
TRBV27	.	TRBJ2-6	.	CASSFPGANGLTF	TGTGCCAGCAGTTTCCCTGGGGCCAACGGCCTGACTTTC
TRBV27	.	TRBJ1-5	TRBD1	CASSCNRGGNQPQHF	TGTGCCAGCAGTTGTAACAGGGGTGGCAATCAGCCCCAGCATTTT
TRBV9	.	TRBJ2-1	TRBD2	CASSSTSGGAFGVYNEQFF	TGTGCCAGCAGCTCGACTAGCGGGGGGGCGTTCGGTGTATACAATGAGCAGTTCTTC
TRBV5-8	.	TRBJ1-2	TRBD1	CASSSSRDRGHWEDGYTF	TGTGCCAGCAGCTCCAGCCGGGACAGGGGGCATTGGGAAGATGGCTACACCTTC
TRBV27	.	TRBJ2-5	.	CASSLRGGETQYF	TGTGCCAGCAGTTTAAGGGGGGGAGAGACCCAGTACTTC
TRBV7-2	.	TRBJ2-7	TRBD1	CASSLTPGQGTREQYF	TGTGCCAGCAGCCTAACCCCGGGACAGGGCACGCGAGAGCAGTACTTC
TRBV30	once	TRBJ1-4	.	CAWSARATNEKLFF	TGTGCCTGGAGTGCCAGGGCAACTAATGAAAAACTGTTTTTT
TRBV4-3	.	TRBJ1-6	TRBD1	CASSPWTGENSPLHF	TGCGCCAGCAGCCCTTGGACAGGGGAAAATTCACCCCTCCACTTT
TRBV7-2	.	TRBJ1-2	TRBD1	CASSKDRGEDGYTF	TGTGCCAGCAGCAAGGACAGGGGTGAAGATGGCTACACCTTC
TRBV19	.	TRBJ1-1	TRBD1	CASSLNRGVAFF	TGTGCCAGTAGTCTCAACAGGGGTGTAGCTTTCTTT
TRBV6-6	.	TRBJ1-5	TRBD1	CASSYPTGGAGQPQHF	TGTGCCAGCAGTTACCCCACAGGGGGCGCGGGTCAGCCCCAGCATTTT
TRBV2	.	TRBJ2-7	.	CASRGSYYEQYF	TGTGCCAGCAGGGGCAGCTACTACGAGCAGTACTTC
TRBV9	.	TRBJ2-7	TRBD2	CASSVVASGSINEQYF	TGTGCCAGCAGCGTAGTGGCTAGCGGGAGTATCAACGAGCAGTACTTC
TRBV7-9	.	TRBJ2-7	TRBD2	CSSTERGGEQYF	TGTTCCAGCACCGAGCGGGGGGGCGAGCAGTACTTC
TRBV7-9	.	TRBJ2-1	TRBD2	CASSLGGLAGSYNEQFF	TGTGCCAGCAGCTTAGGGGGACTAGCGGGCTCCTACAATGAGCAGTTCTTC
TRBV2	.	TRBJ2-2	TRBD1	CASSESGQGARELFF	TGTGCCAGCAGTGAATCGGGACAGGGGGCGAGGGAGCTGTTTTTT
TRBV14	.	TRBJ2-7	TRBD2	CASSQDAGTSIQQQYF	TGTGCCAGCAGCCAAGATGCGGGGACTAGTATTCAACAGCAGTACTTC
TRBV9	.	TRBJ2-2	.	CASSSHVNTGELFF	TGTGCCAGCAGCTCACATGTGAACACCGGGGAGCTGTTTTTT
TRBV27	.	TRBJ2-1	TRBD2	CASSLFAGGTKRHHNEQFF	TGTGCCAGCAGTTTATTTGCGGGAGGGACCAAGCGTCATCACAATGAGCAGTTCTTC
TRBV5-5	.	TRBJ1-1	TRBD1	CASSLYGTGYVNTEAFF	TGTGCCAGCAGCTTGTATGGGACAGGGTATGTGAACACTGAAGCTTTCTTT
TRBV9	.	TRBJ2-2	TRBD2	CASSVQLAANTGELFF	TGTGCCAGCAGCGTACAACTAGCGGCGAACACCGGGGAGCTGTTTTTT
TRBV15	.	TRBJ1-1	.	CATSSRWTEAFF	TGTGCCACCAGCAGCCGGTGGACTGAAGCTTTCTTT
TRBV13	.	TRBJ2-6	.	CASSFSQEFSGANGLTF	TGTGCCAGCAGCTTTAGCCAAGAGTTCTCTGGGGCCAACGGCCTGACTTTC
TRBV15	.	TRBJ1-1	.	CATSSGLRAEAFF	TGTGCCACCAGCAGCGGACTCCGCGCTGAAGCTTTCTTT
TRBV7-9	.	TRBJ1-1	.	CASSLVGEAFF	TGTGCCAGCAGCTTAGTCGGGGAAGCTTTCTTT
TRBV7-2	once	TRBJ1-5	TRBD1	CASRRQGAVNQPQHF	TGTGCCAGCCGCCGACAGGGGGCCGTCAATCAGCCCCAGCATTTT
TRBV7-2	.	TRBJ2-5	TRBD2	CASSNTVAGGQETQYF	TGTGCCAGCAGCAATACGGTAGCGGGGGGACAAGAGACCCAGTACTTC
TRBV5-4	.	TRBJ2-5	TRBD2	CASSHPTSGSSQYF	TGTGCCAGCAGCCACCCTACTAGCGGGAGTAGTCAGTACTTC
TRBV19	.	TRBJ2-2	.	CASSILQGSAGELFF	TGTGCCAGTAGTATTTTGCAGGGGAGCGCCGGGGAGCTGTTTTTT
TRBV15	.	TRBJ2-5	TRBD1	CATSRDGKLDRGWKETQYF	TGTGCCACCAGCAGAGATGGGAAATTAGACAGGGGATGGAAAGAGACCCAGTACTTC
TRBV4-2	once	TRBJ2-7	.	CASSHWGRVDGREQYF	TGTGCCAGCAGCCATTGGGGTCGAGTCGATGGGAGGGAGCAGTACTTC
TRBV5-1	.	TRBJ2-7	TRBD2	CASSLRGRAYEQYF	TGCGCCAGCAGCTTGCGCGGGAGGGCCTACGAGCAGTACTTC
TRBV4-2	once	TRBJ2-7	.	CASSRGVRDEQYF	TGTGCCAGCAGCCGGGGTGTCAGGGACGAGCAGTACTTC
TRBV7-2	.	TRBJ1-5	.	CASTLDSSNQPQHF	TGTGCCAGCACCCTGGACTCAAGCAATCAGCCCCAGCATTTT
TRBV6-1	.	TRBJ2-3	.	CASSEAGGRTDTQYF	TGTGCCAGCAGTGAAGCGGGGGGTCGGACAGATACGCAGTATTTT
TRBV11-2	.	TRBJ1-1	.	CASSLPGGLGEAFF	TGTGCCAGCAGCTTACCCGGGGGGCTAGGTGAAGCTTTCTTT
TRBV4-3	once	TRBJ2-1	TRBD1	CASSQDVQGAQEQFF	TGCGCCAGCAGCCAAGATGTTCAGGGGGCCCAAGAGCAGTTCTTC
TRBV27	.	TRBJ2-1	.	CASSLRGPYNEQFF	TGTGCCAGCAGTTTGCGGGGACCATACAATGAGCAGTTCTTC
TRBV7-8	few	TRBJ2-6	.	CASSRQRAGANGLTF	TGTGCCAGCAGTCGCCAAAGGGCTGGGGCCAACGGCCTGACTTTC
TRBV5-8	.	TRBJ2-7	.	CASSLGSYYEQYF	TGTGCCAGCAGCTTGGGGTCCTACTACGAGCAGTACTTC
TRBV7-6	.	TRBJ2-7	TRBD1	CASSPRQGSEQYF	TGTGCCAGCAGCCCCAGACAGGGTAGCGAGCAGTACTTC
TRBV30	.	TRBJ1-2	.	CAWMAHPANGYTF	TGTGCCTGGATGGCCCACCCCGCCAATGGCTACACCTTC
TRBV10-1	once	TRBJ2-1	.	CASSEDPTEKQFF	TGCGCCAGCAGTGAGGACCCCACAGAAAAGCAGTTCTTC
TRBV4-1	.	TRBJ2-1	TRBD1	CASSRDRGYNEQFF	TGCGCCAGCAGCCGGGACAGGGGGTACAATGAGCAGTTCTTC
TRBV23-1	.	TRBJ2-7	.	CASSRPGMVYEQYF	TGCGCCAGCAGTCGCCCAGGGATGGTCTACGAGCAGTACTTC
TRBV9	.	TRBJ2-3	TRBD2	CASSEGTSGRTDTQYF	TGTGCCAGCAGCGAGGGGACTAGCGGGAGGACAGATACGCAGTATTTT
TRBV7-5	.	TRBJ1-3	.	CVRSLGRLGNTIYF	TGTGTCAGAAGCTTAGGGAGGTTAGGAAACACCATATATTTT
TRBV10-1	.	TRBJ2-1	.	CATSGGTVYNEQFF	TGCGCCACTAGTGGGGGGACGGTATACAATGAGCAGTTCTTC
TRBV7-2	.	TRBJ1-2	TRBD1	CASSAGQPGGGYTF	TGTGCCAGCAGCGCGGGACAGCCCGGGGGTGGCTACACCTTC
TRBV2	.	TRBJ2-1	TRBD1	CASSNQQGLEQFF	TGTGCCAGCAGTAACCAACAGGGGCTTGAGCAGTTCTTC
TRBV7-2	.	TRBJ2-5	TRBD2	CASSFRLAGARTQYF	TGTGCCAGCAGCTTTAGGCTAGCGGGAGCTCGGACCCAGTACTTC
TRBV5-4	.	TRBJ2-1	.	CASTQGQRNEQFF	TGTGCCAGCACCCAGGGACAACGCAATGAGCAGTTCTTC
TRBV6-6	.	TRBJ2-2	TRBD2	CASRPGGGTGELFF	TGTGCCAGCAGGCCCGGGGGGGGCACCGGGGAGCTGTTTTTT
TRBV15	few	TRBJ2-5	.	CATSRDSGTPGEQYF	TGTGCCACCAGCAGAGATTCCGGGACGCCGGGGGAGCAGTACTTC
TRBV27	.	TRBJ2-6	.	CASSLVPGRGTGANGLTF	TGTGCCAGCAGTTTGGTCCCGGGGCGCGGGACTGGGGCCAACGGCCTGACTTTC